Following are 13 T cell receptor beta chains from one sample sequenced in a study of T cell changes during pregnancy in multiple sclerosis (dated by TCRdb to between 2018 and 2020). Library generation was performed with the immunoSEQ multiplex PCR assay. What TCRdb holds here is the immuneACCESS table cut down to in-frame rearrangements. Part of the clones is not present; checked against another copy, under half of the missing clones reflect an unresolved V gene, and the others are unexplained. This sample gives tens of thousands of clones in total; approximately 90% of them show up just once. Over 0.5% of the sample comes from the top ten. The source material was CD4+ T cells from peripheral blood mononuclear cells, sampled in the first trimester of pregnancy. The receptor source for this set is a female donor with multiple sclerosis, enrolled in a pregnancy study.

This clone was seen only a few times. The chain uses TRBV9 and TRBJ1-1; 7 bases line up with TRBD1. The junction had 7 bases not matched to a gene; V was cut back by 0 bases and J by 5 bases. The V gene's germline CDR1 is SGDLS and CDR2 YYNGEE. The CDR3 loop spans 15 amino acids. The CDR3: CASSVGGTAGTEAFF. The CDR3 nucleotides read TGTGCCAGCAGCGTAGGAGGGACAGCCGGAACTGAAGCTTTCTTT.

The J gene is TRBJ1-1, the V gene TRBV7-9; the match to TRBD1 covers 7 bases. Germline V gene data show CDR1 as SEHNR and CDR2 as FQNEAQ (reference sequence). The CDR3 has 13 amino acids. V was pared by 5 bases and J by 5 bases, with 5 bases of the junction left unmatched. This CDR3 is CASSPQGGTEAFF. The DNA of the CDR3 is TGTGCCAGCAGCCCCCAGGGGGGAACTGAAGCTTTCTTT.

This clone was seen once. The chain is built from TRBV27 and TRBJ1-2, with TRBD1 matching 12 bases. Looked up from germline, CDR1 is MNHEY and CDR2 is SMNVEV (reference sequence). The CDR3 length is 15 residues. Unmatched junction bases numbered 10, after V lost 8 bases and J lost 6 bases. The CDR3 loop reads CASGPGTGGRNGYTF. The CDR3, as DNA: TGTGCCAGCGGACCCGGGACAGGGGGCAGAAATGGCTACACCTTC.

V usage is TRBV21-1 and J usage is TRBJ2-1; the DNA was not compared with TRBD2, the D call given in the table. TRBV21-1 is a documented pseudogene. The CDR3 is 20 amino acids. CDR3 DNA: TGTGCCAGCAAGGGAGCTTGTTGGTGTCCCCCAGCGGGAGGCCACAATGAGCAGTTCTTC. This gives the protein CASKGACWCPPAGGHNEQFF.

This sequence joins TRBV28 and TRBJ2-7, with D perhaps TRBD1 (6 bases). The CDR3 covers 14 residues. Germline values: CDR1 MDHEN, CDR2 SYDVKM. Trimming took 5 bases from V and 2 from J, leaving 13 bases between them. CDR3 nucleotides: TGTGCCAGCAGTCGCGTACAGGGACCCTACGAGCAGTACTTC. It is translated as CASSRVQGPYEQYF.

This chain uses TRBV30 with TRBJ2-2, with 8 bases lining up with TRBD2. CDR3 length equals 18 residues. The J segment lost 4 bases and the V segment lost 2 bases, leaving 15 bases of the junction unmatched. Germline V gives CDR1 GTSNPN, CDR2 SVGIG (reference sequence). The CDR3 region is CAWSPPRTGGGSTGELFF. The CDR3 DNA is TGTGCCTGGAGTCCCCCCAGGACCGGGGGGGGCTCCACCGGGGAGCTGTTTTTT. Based on the CDR3 plus reference TRBV30 and TRBJ2-2, the full variable domain is SQTIHQWPATLVQPVGSPLSLECTVEGTSNPNLYWYRQAAGRGLQLLFYSVGIGQISSEVPQNLSASRPQDRQFILSSKKLLLSDSGFYLCAWSPPRTGGGSTGELFFGEGSRLTVL.

V and J are TRBV28 and TRBJ1-5; D is unresolved. Germline lookup yields CDR1 MDHEN and CDR2 SYDVKM. Trimming took off 5 bases at V and 6 bases at J, with 8 bases between the two ends. This CDR3 has 12 amino acids. The CDR3 coding sequence is TGTGCCAGCAGTAGCCGGAGTCAGCCCCAGCATTTT. Its translation is CASSSRSQPQHF.

The rearrangement joins TRBV5-1 to TRBJ2-3; the D gene is possibly TRBD2 (5 bases). The CDR3 runs to 12 residues. Trimming took 4 bases from V and 5 from J, leaving 8 bases between them. CDR1 SGHRS and CDR2 YFSETQ come from the germline V gene. The CDR3 region is CASSTSGDTQYF. The CDR3 region has the DNA TGCGCCAGCAGCACAAGCGGAGATACGCAGTATTTT.

Here the CDR3 reads CASSYSGLAAETQYF. The CDR3 coding sequence is TGTGCCAGCAGTTACTCGGGACTAGCGGCGGAGACCCAGTACTTC. This sequence joins TRBV6-6 and TRBJ2-5, with TRBD2 identical over 11 bases. Germline values: CDR1 MNHNY, CDR2 SVGAGI (reference sequence). This CDR3 is built from 15 residues. V lost 0 bases, J lost 5 bases, and 2 bases stayed unmatched.

The chain has TRBV7-2 and TRBJ2-7; 7 bases map to TRBD1. The CDR3 has 15 residues. V lost 0 bases, J lost 6 bases, and 8 bases stayed unmatched. The germline V gene has CDR1 SGHTA and CDR2 FQGNSA. This CDR3 is CASSLAGQIHAEQYF. The DNA of the CDR3 is TGTGCCAGCAGCTTAGCGGGACAGATCCACGCCGAGCAGTACTTC.

The rearrangement joins TRBV6-5 to TRBJ1-2; 8 bases agree with TRBD1. Germline V gene lookup returns CDR1 MNHEY and CDR2 SVGAGI. The CDR3 is made up of 13 amino acids. V shed 6 bases and J 2 bases; nucleotides not matched to a gene: 2. CDR3 sequence (DNA): TGTGCCAGCAGAACAGGGGGAAACTATGGCTACACCTTC. Its protein product is CASRTGGNYGYTF.

J is TRBJ1-5 and V is TRBV30, with 7 bases aligning to TRBD1. This CDR3 has 13 residues. The germline V gene encodes CDR1 GTSNPN and CDR2 SVGIG (reference sequence). J lost 7 bases, V lost 4 bases, and 7 bases had no gene match. CDR3 protein: CAWNDREGQPQHF. CDR3 coding DNA: TGTGCCTGGAACGACAGGGAAGGCCAGCCCCAGCATTTT.

The chain combines TRBV27 with TRBJ2-3; D is undetermined. Per germline, CDR1 MNHEY and CDR2 SMNVEV (reference sequence). The V end was cut by 2 bases, the J end by 2 bases, with 11 bases between. The CDR3 extends over 15 amino acids. The CDR3, as DNA: TGTGCCAGCAGTTTAGTTGGCGGTTACACAGATACGCAGTATTTT. This sequence encodes CASSLVGGYTDTQYF.